Shown below are 29 T cell receptor beta chains from a single sample sequenced in a study of early T cells in non-severe SARS-CoV-2 infection (dated by TCRdb to the early 2020s). The method was 5' RACE. Sequencing relied on a NextSeq 500. The public reads were run again by TCRdb, first through fastp at Q25 and then through MiXCR, and only productive beta chains were kept. Under each unique CDR3 protein, matching rows form one entry showing the most common genes and DNA. This sample gives fewer than 100,000 distinct CDR3 sequences in total; roughly 13% of them show up just once. The top ten clones comprise approximately 2.3% of the sample. The material sequenced was whole blood. Receptors originate from an adult who was a healthcare worker with PCR-confirmed SARS-CoV-2 infection or an uninfected control (not recorded which).

In its sample, this clonotype was seen many times. The gene calls are TRBV2 and TRBJ2-3; 12 nucleotides match TRBD2. V shed 6 bases, J shed 5 bases, and the junction held 6 bases outside the gene matches. The CDR3 consists of 15 residues. Germline assignment: CDR1 SNHLY and CDR2 FYNNEI. CDR3 bases: TGTGCCAGCAGAGACCTAGCGGGGGGGCTAGATACGCAGTATTTT. This encodes CASRDLAGGLDTQYF.

This clonotype has ten or more counts. This chain joins TRBV3-1 and TRBJ2-3; D call uncertain. Trimming removed 4 bases at V and 5 bases at J, with 10 bases between. The germline V gene encodes CDR1 LGHDT and CDR2 YNNKEL (reference sequence). The CDR3 extends over 13 amino acids. CDR3 in DNA: TGTGCCAGCAGCCTAATAGCCCTAGATACGCAGTATTTT. It translates to CASSLIALDTQYF.

The CDR3 region has the DNA TGTGCCAGCAGCTTAGGGGCGGGCCAGTTCTTC. Amino acid sequence: CASSLGAGQFF. The chain joins TRBV11-2 to TRBJ2-1; a weak D match, TRBD2 (5 bases). V was cut by 1 base and J by 13 bases, with 8 bases left in between. The CDR3 runs to 11 residues. The germline gives CDR1 SGHAT, CDR2 FQNNGV.

This clonotype was seen only a few times. This chain links TRBV2 with TRBJ2-7; D is ambiguous. The CDR3 has 13 residues. Germline CDR1 and CDR2: SNHLY and FYNNEI. Between the trimmed V and J ends, which lost 4 bases and 1 base, there was a span of 8 bases. The CDR3 sequence is CASSATWSYEQYF. In nucleotides, the CDR3 is TGTGCCAGCAGTGCAACGTGGTCCTACGAGCAGTACTTC.

CDR3 in DNA: TGTGCCAGCAGCCCCCCGGGGGGGAGAGATCGAGAGACCCAGTACTTC. It codes for CASSPPGGRDRETQYF. V usage is TRBV7-9 and J usage is TRBJ2-5; 8 bases are a match to TRBD2. The J segment lost 4 bases and the V segment lost 5 bases, leaving 12 bases of the junction unmatched. Germline loops: CDR1 SEHNR, CDR2 FQNEAQ (reference sequence). The CDR3 is 16 residues long.

This clonotype was seen many times. The J gene is TRBJ1-1, the V gene TRBV20-1; 7 positions agree with TRBD1. CDR3 size: 16 residues. From germline, CDR1 is DFQATT and CDR2 SNEGSKA (reference sequence). Trimming cost V 0 bases and J 3 bases; bases outside gene matches: 10. The CDR3 protein is CSARDRRGRADTEAFF. CDR3 DNA: TGCAGTGCTAGAGATCGGAGGGGGCGTGCCGACACTGAAGCTTTCTTT.

The chain is built from TRBV12-3 or TRBV12-4 and TRBJ1-2; maybe TRBD1 (5 bases). The CDR3 length is 16 residues. V was cut by 3 bases and J by 8 bases, with 22 bases left in between. The CDR3 nucleotides are TGTGCCAGCAGTTTTCGCCGGGGCAGTCCCTCCGACGGCTACACCTTC. This encodes CASSFRRGSPSDGYTF.

This clonotype occurred many times. J is TRBJ2-2 and V is TRBV28; the D gene is possibly TRBD2 (6 bases). V was shortened by 1 base and J by 3 bases, with 6 bases between the two germline ends. The CDR3 extends over 14 amino acids. Germline assignment: CDR1 MDHEN and CDR2 SYDVKM. CDR3 sequence: CASSLSGDTGELFF. In DNA, the CDR3 is TGTGCCAGCAGTTTATCGGGGGACACCGGGGAGCTGTTTTTT. The complete variable domain, with remaining parts taken from reference TRBV28 and TRBJ2-2, reads DVKVTQSSRYLVKRTGEKVFLECVQDMDHENMFWYRQDPGLGLRLIYFSYDVKMKEKGDIPEGYSVSREKKERFSLILESASTNQTSMYLCASSLSGDTGELFFGEGSRLTVL.

This clonotype was detected ten times or more. The gene calls are TRBV18 and TRBJ1-2, with a possible D match to TRBD1 (6 bases). The V gene lost 2 bases and the J gene lost 4 bases, with 32 bases spanning the gap. This CDR3 comprises 21 residues. Germline V CDR1 and CDR2: KGHSH, LQKENI. The chain's CDR3 is CASSPARSQGYLSTDLYGYTF. The CDR3 region has the DNA TGTGCCAGCTCACCAGCCAGAAGTCAGGGGTATTTGTCTACTGACCTCTATGGCTACACCTTC. The entire variable domain, with the rest obtained from reference TRBV18 and TRBJ1-2, is as follows: NAGVMQNPRHLVRRRGQEARLRCSPMKGHSHVYWYRQLPEEGLKFMVYLQKENIIDESGMPKERFSAEFPKEGPSILRIQQVVRGDSAAYFCASSPARSQGYLSTDLYGYTFGSGTRLTVV.

This clonotype showed up many times. The rearrangement joins TRBV25-1 to TRBJ1-5; D is ambiguous. This CDR3 is 13 amino acids long. Trimming shortened V by 2 bases and J by 1 base, and 3 bases separated the two germline ends. Germline lookup yields CDR1 MGHDK and CDR2 SYGVNS. CDR3 coding DNA: TGTGCCAGCAGTGAACGGAGCAATCAGCCCCAGCATTTT. Translation gives CASSERSNQPQHF.

This clonotype was found many times. The CDR3 region has the DNA TGTGCCAGCAGTCGCGGGGAGCGCAGCGCTGAAGCTTTCTTT. The encoded protein is CASSRGERSAEAFF. V and J are TRBV6-2 or TRBV6-3 and TRBJ1-1; D uncertain. The CDR3 sequence is 14 residues long. V gave up 5 bases and J gave up 6 bases, with 16 bases separating them. Germline V gene data show CDR1 as MNHEY and CDR2 as SVGEGT.

A few counts support this clonotype. V usage is TRBV29-1 and J usage is TRBJ2-1; TRBD1 matches 7 bases. The CDR3 length is 14 residues. J was trimmed by 4 bases and V by 5 bases; bases with no gene match: 8. The germline V gene encodes CDR1 SQVTM and CDR2 ANQGSEA. Here the CDR3 DNA reads TGCAGCGTTCAACCGGGACAGCCTTACAATGAGCAGTTCTTC. It codes for CSVQPGQPYNEQFF.

This clonotype was seen a few times. The rearrangement links TRBV14 to TRBJ2-1, with 7 bases aligning to TRBD1. The CDR3 sequence is 17 residues long. V lost 3 bases, J lost 3 bases, and 11 bases stayed unmatched. Germline V CDR1 and CDR2: SGHDN, FVKESK. The CDR3 loop reads CASSHDLLGGHYNEQFF. DNA for the CDR3: TGTGCCAGCAGCCATGATCTTCTAGGGGGCCACTACAATGAGCAGTTCTTC.

This chain connects TRBV7-8 to TRBJ1-5; 7 positions agree with TRBD1. The CDR3 is 14 amino acids. The germline gives CDR1 SGHVS, CDR2 FQNEAQ. The junction had 3 bases not matched to a gene; V was cut back by 0 bases and J by 7 bases. The DNA of the CDR3 is TGTGCCAGCAGCTTAGCGCGGGGACAGCAGCCCCAGCATTTT. Protein: CASSLARGQQPQHF.

This clonotype turned up a few times. The chain has TRBV5-1 and TRBJ2-3, with 7 bases aligning to TRBD2. Germline V gene lookup returns CDR1 SGHRS and CDR2 YFSETQ. V lost 3 bases, J lost 4 bases, and 11 bases stayed unmatched. The CDR3 covers 16 residues. The CDR3 reads CASSWGLTGDADTQYF. CDR3 coding DNA: TGCGCCAGCAGCTGGGGACTAACGGGGGACGCAGATACGCAGTATTTT.

The chain links TRBV6-2 or TRBV6-3 to TRBJ1-6; 8 bases line up with TRBD1. J gave up 7 bases and V 7 bases, and 6 bases lay outside the gene matches. CDR3 length equals 14 residues. CDR1 and CDR2 from the germline V gene are MNHEY and SVGEGT. The CDR3 spells CASNTDRGNSPLHF. The CDR3, as DNA: TGTGCCAGCAATACTGACAGGGGAAATTCACCCCTCCACTTT.

This clonotype was seen repeatedly, ten times or more. The V and J genes are TRBV7-2 and TRBJ2-6; 7 positions agree with TRBD1. The CDR3 runs 14 residues. Germline V lookup: CDR1 SGHTA, CDR2 FQGNSA. The V gene end was trimmed by 5 bases and the J gene end by 7 bases; junction bases not matched to a gene: 5. The DNA for the CDR3 is TGTGCCAGCAGCCCTGACAGGGTTGCCAACGTCCTGACTTTC. Amino acid sequence: CASSPDRVANVLTF.

The CDR3 DNA is TGTGCCAGCAGAGGACGGATCTCCTACGAGCAGTACTTC. Protein product: CASRGRISYEQYF. The chain has TRBV6-5 and TRBJ2-7; D not certain. Germline lookup yields CDR1 MNHEY and CDR2 SVGAGI. The CDR3 sequence is 13 residues long. V lost 6 bases and J 0 bases, leaving 9 bases between the germline ends.

Many counts were recorded for this clonotype. The chain joins TRBV12-3 or TRBV12-4 to TRBJ1-3; weak D call: TRBD1 (5 bases). The CDR3 length is 11 residues. V lost 5 bases and J 14 bases, leaving 13 bases between the germline ends. CDR3 protein: CASSPLGTVYF. CDR3 coding DNA: TGTGCCAGCAGTCCTCTGGGGACGGTATATTTT.

This clonotype has a handful of counts. This sequence joins TRBV12-2 and TRBJ2-7; TRBD2, the table's D call, lacks a check against the DNA. TRBV12-2 is flagged as a pseudogene. This CDR3 is built from 18 residues. In DNA, the CDR3 is TGTGCAAGTCGCCCTTCTACTCCGACTAGCGCAATTACCTACGAGCAGTACTTC. This translates into CASRPSTPTSAITYEQYF.

This clonotype was observed at least ten times. This sequence joins TRBV3-1 and TRBJ1-1; 7 bases map to TRBD1. The CDR3 consists of 13 residues. Germline trimming cut 5 bases from V and 6 bases from J; bases unmatched to any gene: 6. The germline V gene has CDR1 LGHDT and CDR2 YNNKEL (reference sequence). CDR3 region: CASSYRGSPEAFF. Here the CDR3 DNA reads TGTGCCAGCAGCTACAGGGGTTCGCCTGAAGCTTTCTTT. The whole variable domain, filled in from reference TRBV3-1 and TRBJ1-1, reads DTAVSQTPKYLVTQMGNDKSIKCEQNLGHDTMYWYKQDSKKFLKIMFSYNNKELIINETVPNRFSPKSPDKAHLNLHINSLELGDSAVYFCASSYRGSPEAFFGQGTRLTVV.

The sample holds many counts of this clonotype. The rearrangement uses TRBV4-1 and TRBJ2-2, with D possibly being TRBD2 (5 bases). The CDR3 totals 14 residues. V shed 4 bases and J shed 2 bases, with 8 bases lying between them. The germline gives CDR1 MGHRA, CDR2 YSYEKL. The CDR3, as DNA: TGCGCCAGCAGCCGGCGGGCCAACACCGGGGAGCTGTTTTTT. Amino acid sequence: CASSRRANTGELFF.

This clonotype was recorded many times. This sequence joins TRBV29-1 and TRBJ2-7, with 7 bases matching TRBD1. This CDR3 is built from 14 residues. The J segment lost 3 bases and the V segment lost 6 bases, leaving 11 bases of the junction unmatched. From germline, CDR1 is SQVTM and CDR2 ANQGSEA. Here the CDR3 reads CSVGLGQSLYEQYF. CDR3 sequence (DNA): TGCAGCGTGGGTCTGGGACAGTCACTCTACGAGCAGTACTTC.

At least ten counts were recorded for this clonotype. The chain recombines TRBV6-2 or TRBV6-3 with TRBJ1-1; D perhaps matches TRBD1 (5 bases). With 8 bases removed from V and 1 base from J, the gap between germline ends came to 11 bases. The germline V gene has CDR1 MNHEY and CDR2 SVGEGT. The CDR3 loop spans 13 amino acids. The CDR3 is CASGGWENTEAFF. CDR3 in DNA: TGTGCCAGCGGGGGATGGGAGAACACTGAAGCTTTCTTT.

The chain employs TRBV27 and TRBJ2-7, with TRBD1 matching over 7 bases. V shed 3 bases and J 2 bases; nucleotides not matched to a gene: 4. CDR3 length: 14 amino acids. Looked up from germline, CDR1 is MNHEY and CDR2 is SMNVEV (reference sequence). CDR3: CASSLTGNPYEQYF. DNA for the CDR3: TGTGCCAGCAGTTTGACAGGGAATCCCTACGAGCAGTACTTC.

This chain connects TRBV7-2 to TRBJ2-3; no reliable D call. The V and J ends lost 7 bases and 3 bases respectively, with 14 bases between them. Per the germline V gene, CDR1 is SGHTA and CDR2 is FQGNSA. This CDR3 is 14 amino acids long. The CDR3 DNA reads as TGTGCCAGCACTATTTCTCACGTAACAGATACGCAGTATTTT. It yields the protein CASTISHVTDTQYF.

This clonotype was observed at least ten times. V is TRBV18 and J is TRBJ1-3; no clear D. The V gene lost 6 bases and the J gene lost 0 bases, with 15 bases spanning the gap. Germline lookup yields CDR1 KGHSH and CDR2 LQKENI. The CDR3 has 16 residues. The CDR3: CASSPSGRFSGNTIYF. The CDR3 DNA reads TGTGCCAGCTCTCCCTCCGGGAGGTTCTCTGGAAACACCATATATTTT.

The chain links TRBV4-3 to TRBJ2-1; TRBD2 matches 8 bases. After removal of 4 bases from V and 8 bases from J, the junction contained 16 bases not matched to a gene. Germline CDR1 LGHNA, CDR2 YSLEER. This CDR3 region has 17 residues. The CDR3 protein is CASSLKTAGASMDEQFF. The DNA of the CDR3 is TGCGCCAGCAGCCTTAAAACAGCGGGGGCCTCTATGGATGAGCAGTTCTTC.

V is TRBV4-1 and J is TRBJ2-2; a weak D match, TRBD2 (5 bases). V dropped 1 base and J dropped 6 bases, with 9 bases sitting between them. The CDR3 runs to 14 residues. In germline, CDR1 is MGHRA, CDR2 YSYEKL. CDR3 amino acids: CASSQGGMAGELFF. CDR3 sequence (DNA): TGCGCCAGCAGCCAAGGAGGGATGGCCGGGGAGCTGTTTTTT.